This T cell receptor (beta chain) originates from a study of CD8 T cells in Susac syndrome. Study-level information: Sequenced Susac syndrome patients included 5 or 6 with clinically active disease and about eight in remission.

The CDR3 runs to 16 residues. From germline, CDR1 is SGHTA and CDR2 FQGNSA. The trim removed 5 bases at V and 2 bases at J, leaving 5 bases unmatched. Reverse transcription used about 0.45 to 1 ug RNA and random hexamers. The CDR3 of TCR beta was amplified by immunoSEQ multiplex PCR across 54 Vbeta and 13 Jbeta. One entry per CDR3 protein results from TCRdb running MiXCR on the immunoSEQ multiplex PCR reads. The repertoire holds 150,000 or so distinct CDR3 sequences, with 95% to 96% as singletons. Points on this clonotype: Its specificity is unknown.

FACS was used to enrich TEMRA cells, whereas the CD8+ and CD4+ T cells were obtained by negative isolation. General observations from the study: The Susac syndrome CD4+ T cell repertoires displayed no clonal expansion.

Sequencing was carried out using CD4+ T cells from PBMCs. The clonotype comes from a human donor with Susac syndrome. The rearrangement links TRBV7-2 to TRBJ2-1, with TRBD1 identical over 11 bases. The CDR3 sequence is CASSPRTGGAYNEQFF. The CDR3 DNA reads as TGTGCCAGCAGCCCAAGGACAGGGGGCGCCTACAATGAGCAGTTCTTC.